This TCR beta chain was documented in a study of PD-1 blockade in classical Hodgkin lymphoma. Whole-study findings and limits: Researchers reported that CD4+ TCR diversity, though not CD8+, rose significantly by C4D1. Newly diagnosed and completely responding patients shared comparable baseline diversity. Repertoire differences have undefined causes, possibly disease activity or prior therapy.

About this clone: Antigen unknown.

CDR3 length: 15 residues. V gave up 5 bases and J gave up 7 bases, with 20 bases separating them. Per the germline V gene, CDR1 is GTSNPN and CDR2 is SVGIG (reference sequence). Generated by immunoSEQ multiplex PCR, the TCRdb table keeps only in-frame clones and is missing some. The profile covers approximately 89,000 clones, with over 80% appearing a single time and over 15% taken by the ten largest. Time point in this sample: cycle 4 day 1 (C4D1), after more than 5 weeks of nivolumab. Each patient experienced a relapse that followed autologous stem cell transplantation, and brentuximab vedotin exposure varied.

This chain connects TRBV30 to TRBJ1-4, with D perhaps TRBD1 (6 bases). The receptor comes from a human donor with classical Hodgkin lymphoma. The sample was peripheral blood mononuclear cells (PBMCs), taken before the fourth cycle of nivolumab. The CDR3 here is CAWSPGGGLGEKLFF. The CDR3 DNA reads as TGTGCCTGGTCCCCGGGGGGGGGCTTGGGTGAAAAACTGTTTTTT.